These 10 T cell receptor beta chains share one sample of origin, sequenced in a study of OX40 agonist ivuxolimab in advanced cancers. Sequencing used immunoSEQ multiplex PCR; TCRdb keeps in-frame clones, though not all of them. The sample carries fewer than 55,000 clones, 65% to 85% recorded once. The input for sequencing was CD4+ or CD8+ T cells sorted from blood, taken in a trial of the OX40 agonist ivuxolimab. Receptors originate from an adult with an advanced solid tumor such as melanoma, head and neck, liver or kidney cancer.

This clone was counted a single time. The chain joins TRBV7-6 to TRBJ2-1, with 13 bases lining up with TRBD2. Per germline, CDR1 SGHVS and CDR2 FNYEAQ. Germline trimming cut 1 base from V and 8 bases from J; bases unmatched to any gene: 11. The CDR3 spans 18 residues. In DNA, the CDR3 is TGTGCCAGCAGCTTAGAGGGGCCGGGACTAGCGGGAACGTATGAGCAGTTCTTC. Its protein product is CASSLEGPGLAGTYEQFF.

V usage is TRBV10-1 and J usage is TRBJ2-6; tentatively, D is TRBD1 (5 bases). CDR3 length: 14 amino acids. V was trimmed by 4 bases and J by 1 base, leaving 5 bases between them. Germline V lookup: CDR1 WNHNN, CDR2 SYGVQD (reference sequence). CDR3 sequence: CASSAGSGANVLTF. The CDR3 region has the DNA TGCGCCAGCAGTGCAGGGTCTGGGGCCAACGTCCTGACTTTC.

This clone was observed a handful of times. The V gene is TRBV18, the J gene TRBJ1-1; D remains ambiguous. Per germline, CDR1 KGHSH and CDR2 LQKENI. The ends were cut back, 0 bases at V and 0 bases at J, with 14 bases in the middle. The CDR3 is made up of 17 amino acids. The CDR3 reads CASSPPGSSALNTEAFF. CDR3 coding DNA: TGTGCCAGCTCACCACCAGGGAGTTCGGCCTTGAACACTGAAGCTTTCTTT. The variable domain in full, with the rest retrieved from reference TRBV18 and TRBJ1-1, is NAGVMQNPRHLVRRRGQEARLRCSPMKGHSHVYWYRQLPEEGLKFMVYLQKENIIDESGMPKERFSAEFPKEGPSILRIQQVVRGDSAAYFCASSPPGSSALNTEAFFGQGTRLTVV.

The rearrangement links TRBV9 to TRBJ1-1, with a weak D call TRBD1 (5 bases). Germline-derived CDR1 and CDR2 are SGDLS and YYNGEE. Between the trimmed V and J ends, which lost 4 bases and 1 base, there was a span of 14 bases. The CDR3 loop spans 15 amino acids. The CDR3 reads CASSPKSQGNTEAFF. The DNA of the CDR3 is TGTGCCAGCAGCCCCAAATCTCAGGGGAACACTGAAGCTTTCTTT.

This clone was found a few times. J is TRBJ1-2 and V is TRBV6-5; tentative D call: TRBD1 (5 bases). Germline-derived CDR1 and CDR2 are MNHEY and SVGAGI. CDR3 length equals 14 residues. The germline V and J ends were trimmed by 2 bases and 6 bases, with 13 bases remaining between them. The CDR3 sequence: CASSYGPGRNGYTF. CDR3 DNA sequence: TGTGCCAGCAGTTACGGACCGGGGCGTAATGGCTACACCTTC.

The chain has TRBV6-5 and TRBJ1-1; weak D call: TRBD1 (6 bases). V was cut by 2 bases and J by 5 bases, with 15 bases left in between. The length of the CDR3 is 15 residues. CDR1 and CDR2 from the germline V gene are MNHEY and SVGAGI. The CDR3 loop reads CASSYGQGGGTEAFF. The CDR3, as DNA: TGTGCCAGCAGTTACGGGCAGGGAGGGGGAACTGAAGCTTTCTTT.

V usage is TRBV14 and J usage is TRBJ2-5, with TRBD1 matching over 7 bases. Germline CDR1 reads SGHDN; CDR2 reads FVKESK. The CDR3 consists of 17 residues. Unmatched junction bases numbered 12, after V lost 4 bases and J lost 1 base. This CDR3 is CASSRTTIRTGQETQYF. The CDR3 nucleotides are TGTGCCAGCAGCCGAACCACAATTCGGACAGGCCAAGAGACCCAGTACTTC.

The CDR3 loop is CASSSMTGGNQPQHF. In DNA form, the CDR3 reads TGTGCCAGCAGCTCAATGACAGGGGGCAATCAGCCCCAGCATTTT. V gene TRBV7-2 combines with J gene TRBJ1-5; 8 nucleotides agree with TRBD1. Germline V gene sequence: CDR1 SGHTA, CDR2 FQGNSA. The CDR3 covers 15 residues. V trimming: 4 bases; J trimming: 2 bases; junction bases outside the gene matches: 4.

The genes are TRBV7-9 and TRBJ1-2; TRBD1 aligns across 7 bases. The CDR3 runs to 15 residues. Germline assignment: CDR1 SEHNR and CDR2 FQNEAQ (reference sequence). J was trimmed by 0 bases and V by 1 base; bases with no gene match: 2. The CDR3 region is CASSLGQGSNYGYTF. The CDR3, as DNA: TGTGCCAGCAGCTTAGGACAGGGATCTAACTATGGCTACACCTTC.

The chain combines TRBV29-1 with TRBJ2-1; 11 bases line up with TRBD2. Germline V gene sequence: CDR1 SQVTM, CDR2 ANQGSEA. The CDR3 extends over 16 amino acids. The trim removed 0 bases at V and 6 bases at J, leaving 7 bases unmatched. The CDR3 nucleotides are TGCAGCGTTGAAGACGGAGGGACTAGCGGAGTCAATGAGCAGTTCTTC. It translates to CSVEDGGTSGVNEQFF.